Here is one T cell receptor beta chain with its context. The antigen this receptor binds is unknown. No much larger clone exists at a distance of one base, and base qualities are not known. The data are from a study of cytomegalovirus exposure and HLA in healthy donors (dated by TCRdb to the late 2010s). Looking at the study overall: A later analysis indicated that the roughly 130 validation repertoires were generated on the platform also employed for the 700 or so repertoires of the first cohort. The study aimed to test whether cataloging public T cell receptors could reveal signatures of past pathogen exposure. In addition to the first cohort of hundreds of subjects, a separate validation cohort of approximately 120 different subjects was used. The study combined high-throughput TCR immunosequencing, statistical association of individual TCRs with disease status, and machine learning to predict cytomegalovirus infection status. Summary of the overall study and its limitations: Most TCR sequences were observed very rarely across donors, whereas some public TCRs were present in many individuals. A total of 150 or so TCR beta chains were listed by the study as associated with cytomegalovirus. Cytomegalovirus status was reported to be diagnosed by the classifier with high specificity and sensitivity in both the original and validation cohorts. According to the authors, the approach could potentially be generalized to other disease states and immunological phenotypes. Subsequent analysis determined that TCRs grouped into clusters in the first cohort also showed a tendency toward co-occurrence across the roughly 130 validation repertoires, and approximately 94% of cluster scores exceeded 0. The validation cohort had no HLA typing available for a later analysis, so co-occurrence within that cohort was assessed over all 120 or so repertoires. In vitro tests confirmed that a few of the cytomegalovirus-associated TCR beta chains recognize cytomegalovirus antigens.

Separate from the roughly 700-subject first cohort, the validation cohort of 90 to 150 subjects was the group to which the donors belonged. Trimming removed 2 bases from V and 6 bases from J, leaving 6 bases between the germline ends. Sequences MNHEY (CDR1) and SVGAGI (CDR2) are obtained from the germline V gene. From the cysteine up to the phenylalanine, the CDR3 has a length of 12 residues. Only the CDR3 part of the read is kept: 36 bases, read in frame from the first base. The method was the immunoSEQ multiplex PCR assay. On the authors' methods: A statistical classification framework was developed to diagnose cytomegalovirus status using the catalog of TCR beta chain sequences. In TCRdb, the immuneACCESS table is reduced to in-frame sequences with V and J assigned. These tables do not hold every clone; where another copy was compared, an unresolved V gene accounts for under half, and the others remain unexplained. V and J calls and clone size are those listed in that table; D and trimming were worked out from the DNA. The sample table holds about 360,000 clones, of which about nine tenths were seen once. Over 0.75% of the sample rests with the top ten.

The sequence joins TRBV6-5 to TRBJ2-3, with TRBD1 tentatively as D gene (5 bases match). The sample consisted of PBMCs. The sequence came from a young woman in good health and CMV-seronegative. The CDR3 protein is CASSYDSDTQYF. The nucleotide sequence reads TGTGCCAGCAGTTACGACAGCGATACGCAGTATTTT.